This TCR beta chain was sequenced in a study of early T cells in non-severe SARS-CoV-2 infection. Study details: Sequencing targeted bulk RNA from unsorted whole blood, leaving chains unpaired.

The sample holds many counts of this clonotype. The germline gives CDR1 SGHTA, CDR2 FQGNSA. This CDR3 comprises 17 residues. V lost 2 bases and J 0 bases, leaving 15 bases between the germline ends. Individually, cDNA molecules had unique molecular identifiers attached to them. MiXCR, applied by TCRdb to the 5' RACE reads, yields one record per CDR3 protein. The sample yields 75,000 to 80,000 distinct CDR3 sequences, more than 7.5% seen once. The chain combines TRBV7-2 with TRBJ2-3, with D possibly matching TRBD2 (5 bases). The specimen sequenced was whole blood. The clonotype was recovered from an adult who was a healthcare worker with PCR-confirmed SARS-CoV-2 infection or an uninfected control (not recorded which). Here the CDR3 DNA reads TGTGCCAGCAGCTTAACTATCGGCGGGTCTAGCACAGATACGCAGTATTTT. This gives the protein CASSLTIGGSSTDTQYF.